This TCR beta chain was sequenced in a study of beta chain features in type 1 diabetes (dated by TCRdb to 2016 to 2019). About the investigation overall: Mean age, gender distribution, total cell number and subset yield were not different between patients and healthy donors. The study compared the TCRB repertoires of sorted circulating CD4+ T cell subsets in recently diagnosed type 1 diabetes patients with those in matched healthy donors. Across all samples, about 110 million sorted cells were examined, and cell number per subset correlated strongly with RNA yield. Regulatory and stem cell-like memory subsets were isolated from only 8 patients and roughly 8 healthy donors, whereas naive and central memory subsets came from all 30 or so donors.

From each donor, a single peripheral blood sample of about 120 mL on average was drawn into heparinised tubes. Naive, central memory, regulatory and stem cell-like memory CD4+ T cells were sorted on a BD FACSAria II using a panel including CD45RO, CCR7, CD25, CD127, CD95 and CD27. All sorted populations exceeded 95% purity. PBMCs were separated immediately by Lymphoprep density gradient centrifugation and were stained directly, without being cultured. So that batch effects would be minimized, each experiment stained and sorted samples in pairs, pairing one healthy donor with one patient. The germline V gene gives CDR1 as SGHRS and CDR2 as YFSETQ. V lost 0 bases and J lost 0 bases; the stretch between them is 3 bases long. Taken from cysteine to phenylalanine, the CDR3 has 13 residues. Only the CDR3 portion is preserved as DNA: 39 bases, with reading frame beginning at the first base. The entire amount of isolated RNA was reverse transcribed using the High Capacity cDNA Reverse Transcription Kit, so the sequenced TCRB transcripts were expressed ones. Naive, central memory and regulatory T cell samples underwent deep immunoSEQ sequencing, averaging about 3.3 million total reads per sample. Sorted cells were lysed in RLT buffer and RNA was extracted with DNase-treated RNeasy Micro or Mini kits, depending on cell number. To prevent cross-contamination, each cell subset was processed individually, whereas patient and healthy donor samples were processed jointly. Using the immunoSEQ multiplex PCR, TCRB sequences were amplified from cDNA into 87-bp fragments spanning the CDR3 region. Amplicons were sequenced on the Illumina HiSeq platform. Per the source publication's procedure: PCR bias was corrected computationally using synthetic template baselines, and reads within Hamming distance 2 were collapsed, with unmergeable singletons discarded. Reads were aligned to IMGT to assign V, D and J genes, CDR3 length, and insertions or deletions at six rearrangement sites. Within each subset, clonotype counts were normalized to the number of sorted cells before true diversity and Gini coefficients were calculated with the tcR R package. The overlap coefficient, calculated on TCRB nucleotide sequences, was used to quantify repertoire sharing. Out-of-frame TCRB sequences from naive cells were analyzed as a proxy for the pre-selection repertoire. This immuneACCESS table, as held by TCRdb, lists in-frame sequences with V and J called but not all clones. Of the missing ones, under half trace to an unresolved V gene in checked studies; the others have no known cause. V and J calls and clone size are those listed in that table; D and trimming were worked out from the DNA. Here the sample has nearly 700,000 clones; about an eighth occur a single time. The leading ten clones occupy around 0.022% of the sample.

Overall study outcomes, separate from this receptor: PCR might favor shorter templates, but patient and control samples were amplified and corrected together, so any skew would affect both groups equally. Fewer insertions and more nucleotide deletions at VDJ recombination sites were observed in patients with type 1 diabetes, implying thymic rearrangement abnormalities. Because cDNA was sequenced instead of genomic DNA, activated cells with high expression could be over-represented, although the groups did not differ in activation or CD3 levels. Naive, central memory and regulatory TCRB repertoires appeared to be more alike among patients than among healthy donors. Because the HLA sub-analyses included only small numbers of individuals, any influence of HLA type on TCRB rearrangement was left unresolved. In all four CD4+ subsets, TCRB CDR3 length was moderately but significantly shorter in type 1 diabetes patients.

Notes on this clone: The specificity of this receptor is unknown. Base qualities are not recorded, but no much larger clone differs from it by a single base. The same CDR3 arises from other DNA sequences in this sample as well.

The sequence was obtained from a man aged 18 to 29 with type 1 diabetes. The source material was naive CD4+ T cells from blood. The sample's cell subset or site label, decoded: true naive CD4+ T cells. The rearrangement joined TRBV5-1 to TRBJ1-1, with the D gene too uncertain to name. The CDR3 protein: CASSLGLNTEAFF. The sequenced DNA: TGCGCCAGCAGCTTGGGGTTGAACACTGAAGCTTTCTTT.